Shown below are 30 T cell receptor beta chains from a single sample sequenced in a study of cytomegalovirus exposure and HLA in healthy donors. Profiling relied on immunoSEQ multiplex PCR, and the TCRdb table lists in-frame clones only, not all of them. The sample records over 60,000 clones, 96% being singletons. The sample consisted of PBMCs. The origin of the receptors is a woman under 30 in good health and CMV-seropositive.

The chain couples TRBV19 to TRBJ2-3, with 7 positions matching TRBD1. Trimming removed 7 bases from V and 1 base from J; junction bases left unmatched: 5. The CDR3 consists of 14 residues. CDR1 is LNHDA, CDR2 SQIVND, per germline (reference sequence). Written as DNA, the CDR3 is TGTGCCAGTATCGACAGGGCGGGCACAGATACGCAGTATTTT. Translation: CASIDRAGTDTQYF.

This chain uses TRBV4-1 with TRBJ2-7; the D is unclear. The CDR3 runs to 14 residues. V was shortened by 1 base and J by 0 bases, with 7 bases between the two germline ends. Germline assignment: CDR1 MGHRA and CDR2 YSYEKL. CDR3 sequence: CASSQVAASYEQYF. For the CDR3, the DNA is TGCGCCAGCAGCCAAGTGGCGGCCTCCTACGAGCAGTACTTC.

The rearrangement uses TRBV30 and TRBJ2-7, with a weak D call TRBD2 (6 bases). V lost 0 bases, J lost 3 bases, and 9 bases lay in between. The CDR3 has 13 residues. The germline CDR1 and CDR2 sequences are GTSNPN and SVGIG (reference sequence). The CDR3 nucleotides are TGTGCCTGGAGTGTACTCGGGGGCTACGAGCAGTACTTC. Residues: CAWSVLGGYEQYF.

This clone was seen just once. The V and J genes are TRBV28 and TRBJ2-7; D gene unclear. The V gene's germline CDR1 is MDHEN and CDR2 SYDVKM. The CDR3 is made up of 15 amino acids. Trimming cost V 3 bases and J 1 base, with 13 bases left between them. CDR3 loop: CASSLIRVLSYEQYF. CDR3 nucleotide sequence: TGTGCCAGCAGTTTGATACGGGTCCTTTCCTACGAGCAGTACTTC.

The DNA for the CDR3 is TGTGCCAGTAGTATGTCAGGAACCGGGGAGCTGTTTTTT. The encoded protein is CASSMSGTGELFF. The chain recombines TRBV19 with TRBJ2-2; D unclear. There are 13 residues in the CDR3. Germline CDR1 reads LNHDA; CDR2 reads SQIVND (reference sequence). V lost 3 bases, J lost 5 bases, and 7 bases lay in between.

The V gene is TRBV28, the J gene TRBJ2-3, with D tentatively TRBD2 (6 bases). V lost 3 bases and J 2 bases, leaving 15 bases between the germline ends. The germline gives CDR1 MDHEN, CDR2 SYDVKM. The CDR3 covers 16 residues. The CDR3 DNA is TGTGCCAGCAGTTTCGGGGACTTTGGAAACACAGATACGCAGTATTTT. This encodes CASSFGDFGNTDTQYF.

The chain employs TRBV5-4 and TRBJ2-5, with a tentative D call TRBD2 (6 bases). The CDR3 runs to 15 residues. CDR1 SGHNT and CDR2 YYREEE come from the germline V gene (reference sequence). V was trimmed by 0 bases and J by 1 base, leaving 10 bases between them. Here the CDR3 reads CASSLGGIRQETQYF. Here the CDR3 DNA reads TGTGCCAGCAGCTTGGGCGGGATTCGCCAAGAGACCCAGTACTTC.

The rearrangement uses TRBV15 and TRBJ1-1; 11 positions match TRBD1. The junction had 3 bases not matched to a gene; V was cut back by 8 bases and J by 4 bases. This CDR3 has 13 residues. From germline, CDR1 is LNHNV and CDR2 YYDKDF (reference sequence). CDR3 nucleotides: TGTGCCACCGACGGGACAGGGGGCACTGAAGCTTTCTTT. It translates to CATDGTGGTEAFF.

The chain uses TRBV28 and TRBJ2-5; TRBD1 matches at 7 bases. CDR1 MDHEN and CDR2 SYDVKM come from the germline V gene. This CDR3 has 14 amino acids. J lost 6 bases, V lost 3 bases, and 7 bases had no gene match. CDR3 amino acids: CASSFRTGGKTQYF. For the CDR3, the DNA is TGTGCCAGCAGTTTTCGGACAGGTGGCAAGACCCAGTACTTC. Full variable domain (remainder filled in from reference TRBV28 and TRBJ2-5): DVKVTQSSRYLVKRTGEKVFLECVQDMDHENMFWYRQDPGLGLRLIYFSYDVKMKEKGDIPEGYSVSREKKERFSLILESASTNQTSMYLCASSFRTGGKTQYFGPGTRLLVL.

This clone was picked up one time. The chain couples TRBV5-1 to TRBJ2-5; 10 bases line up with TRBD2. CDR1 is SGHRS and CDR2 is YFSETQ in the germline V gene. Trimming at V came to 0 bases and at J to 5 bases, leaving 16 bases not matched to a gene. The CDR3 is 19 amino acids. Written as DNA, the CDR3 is TGCGCCAGCAGCTTGGGGGGCTCCACTAGCGGGACTGTCCGGGAGACCCAGTACTTC. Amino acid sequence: CASSLGGSTSGTVRETQYF.

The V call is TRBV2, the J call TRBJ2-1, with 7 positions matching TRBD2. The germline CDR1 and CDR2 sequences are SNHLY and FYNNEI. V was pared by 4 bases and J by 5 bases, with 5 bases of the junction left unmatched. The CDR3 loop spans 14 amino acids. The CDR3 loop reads CASSGWGGDNEQFF. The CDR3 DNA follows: TGTGCCAGCAGTGGGTGGGGGGGGGACAATGAGCAGTTCTTC.

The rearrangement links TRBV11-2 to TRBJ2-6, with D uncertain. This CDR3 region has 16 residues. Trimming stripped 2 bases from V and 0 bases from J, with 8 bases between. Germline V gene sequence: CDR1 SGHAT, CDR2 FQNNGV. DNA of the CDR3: TGTGCCAGCAGCTTATACACAAGCTCTGGGGCCAACGTCCTGACTTTC. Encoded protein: CASSLYTSSGANVLTF.

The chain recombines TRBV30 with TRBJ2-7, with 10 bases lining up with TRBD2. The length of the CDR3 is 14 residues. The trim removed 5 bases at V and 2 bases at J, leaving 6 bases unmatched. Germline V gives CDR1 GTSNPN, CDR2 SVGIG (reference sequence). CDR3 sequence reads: CAWGISGRAYEQYF. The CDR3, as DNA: TGTGCCTGGGGTATAAGCGGGAGGGCCTACGAGCAGTACTTC.

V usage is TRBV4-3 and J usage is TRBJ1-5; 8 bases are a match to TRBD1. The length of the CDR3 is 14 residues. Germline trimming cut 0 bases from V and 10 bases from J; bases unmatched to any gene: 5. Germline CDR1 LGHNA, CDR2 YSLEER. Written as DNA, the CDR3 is TGCGCCAGCAGCCAAGAATCAGGGGGCCCACCCCAGCATTTT. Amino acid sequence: CASSQESGGPPQHF.

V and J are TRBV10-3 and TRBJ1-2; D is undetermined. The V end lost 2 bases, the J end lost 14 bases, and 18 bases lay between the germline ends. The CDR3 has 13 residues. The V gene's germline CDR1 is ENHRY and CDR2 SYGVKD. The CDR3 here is CAISEVVEFPQTF. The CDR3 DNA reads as TGTGCCATCAGTGAGGTTGTGGAGTTCCCGCAAACCTTC.

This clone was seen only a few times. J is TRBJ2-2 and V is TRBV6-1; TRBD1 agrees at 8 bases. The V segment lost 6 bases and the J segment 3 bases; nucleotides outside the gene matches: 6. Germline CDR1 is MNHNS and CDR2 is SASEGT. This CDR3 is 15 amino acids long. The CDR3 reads CASRGPTGDTGELFF. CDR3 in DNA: TGTGCCAGCAGGGGCCCGACAGGGGACACCGGGGAGCTGTTTTTT.

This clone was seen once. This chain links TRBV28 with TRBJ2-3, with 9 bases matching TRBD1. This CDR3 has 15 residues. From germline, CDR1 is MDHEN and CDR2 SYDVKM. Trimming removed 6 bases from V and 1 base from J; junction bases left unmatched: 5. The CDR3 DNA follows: TGTGCCAGCAGCAACGACAGGGGGGGCACAGATACGCAGTATTTT. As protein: CASSNDRGGTDTQYF.

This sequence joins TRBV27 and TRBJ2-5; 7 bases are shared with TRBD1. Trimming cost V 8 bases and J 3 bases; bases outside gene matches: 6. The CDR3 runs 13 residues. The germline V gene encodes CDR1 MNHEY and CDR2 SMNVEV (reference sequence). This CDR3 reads CASATGKEETQYF. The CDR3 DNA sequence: TGTGCCAGCGCGACAGGGAAAGAAGAGACCCAGTACTTC.

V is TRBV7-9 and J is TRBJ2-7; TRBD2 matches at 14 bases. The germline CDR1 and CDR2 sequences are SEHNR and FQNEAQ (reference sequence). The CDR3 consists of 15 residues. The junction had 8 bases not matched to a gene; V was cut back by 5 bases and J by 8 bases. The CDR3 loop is CASSLTGTSGSQQYF. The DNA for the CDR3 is TGTGCCAGCAGCCTTACCGGGACTAGCGGGAGCCAGCAGTACTTC.

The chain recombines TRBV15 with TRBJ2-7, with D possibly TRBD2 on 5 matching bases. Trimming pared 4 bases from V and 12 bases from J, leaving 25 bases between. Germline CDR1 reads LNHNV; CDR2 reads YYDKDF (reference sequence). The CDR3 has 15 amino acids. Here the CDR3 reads CATSTTEPDSEGPYF. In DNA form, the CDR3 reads TGTGCCACCAGCACCACAGAACCCGACTCCGAGGGTCCGTACTTC.

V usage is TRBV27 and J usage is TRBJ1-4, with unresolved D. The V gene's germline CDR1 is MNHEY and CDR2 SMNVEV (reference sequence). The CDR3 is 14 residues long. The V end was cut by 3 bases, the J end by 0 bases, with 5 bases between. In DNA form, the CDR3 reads TGTGCCAGCAGTTTTTCATCAACTAATGAAAAACTGTTTTTT. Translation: CASSFSSTNEKLFF.

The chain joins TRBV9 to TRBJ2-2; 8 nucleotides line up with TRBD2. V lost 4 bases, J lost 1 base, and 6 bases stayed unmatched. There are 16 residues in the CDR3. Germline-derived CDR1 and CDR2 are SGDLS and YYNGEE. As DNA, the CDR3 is TGTGCCAGCAGCACCTCTAGCGGGCGGAACACCGGGGAGCTGTTTTTT. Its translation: CASSTSSGRNTGELFF.

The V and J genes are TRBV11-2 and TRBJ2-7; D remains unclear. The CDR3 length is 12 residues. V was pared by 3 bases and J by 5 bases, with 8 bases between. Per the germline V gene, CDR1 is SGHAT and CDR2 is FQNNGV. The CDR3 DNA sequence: TGTGCCAGCAGCTTCTCGTCGGACGAGCAGTACTTC. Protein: CASSFSSDEQYF. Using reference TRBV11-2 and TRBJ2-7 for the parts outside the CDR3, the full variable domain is EAGVAQSPRYKIIEKRQSVAFWCNPISGHATLYWYQQILGQGPKLLIQFQNNGVVDDSQLPKDRFSAERLKGVDSTLKIQPAKLEDSAVYLCASSFSSDEQYFGPGTRLTVT.

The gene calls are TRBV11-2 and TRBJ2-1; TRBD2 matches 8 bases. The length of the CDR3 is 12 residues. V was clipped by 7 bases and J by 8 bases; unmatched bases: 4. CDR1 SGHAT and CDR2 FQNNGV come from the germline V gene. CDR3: CASTGRADEQFF. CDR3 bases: TGTGCCAGCACCGGGAGGGCCGATGAGCAGTTCTTC.

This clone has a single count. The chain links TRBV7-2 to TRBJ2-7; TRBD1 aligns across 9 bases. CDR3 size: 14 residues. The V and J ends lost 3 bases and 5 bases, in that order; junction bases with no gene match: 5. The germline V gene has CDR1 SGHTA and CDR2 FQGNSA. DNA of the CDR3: TGTGCCAGCAGCTTCACAGGGGGCCAAAACGAGCAGTACTTC. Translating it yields CASSFTGGQNEQYF.

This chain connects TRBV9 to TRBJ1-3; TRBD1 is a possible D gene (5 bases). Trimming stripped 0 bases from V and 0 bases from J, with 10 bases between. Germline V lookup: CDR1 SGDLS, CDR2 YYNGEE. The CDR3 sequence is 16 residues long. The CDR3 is CASSVGGRDSGNTIYF. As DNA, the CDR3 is TGTGCCAGCAGCGTAGGTGGCAGGGACTCTGGAAACACCATATATTTT.

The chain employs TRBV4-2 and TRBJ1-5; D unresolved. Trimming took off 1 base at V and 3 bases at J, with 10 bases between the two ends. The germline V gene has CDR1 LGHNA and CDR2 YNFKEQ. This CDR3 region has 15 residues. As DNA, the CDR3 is TGTGCCAGCAGCCAAGTACGCAGTTACAATCAGCCCCAGCATTTT. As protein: CASSQVRSYNQPQHF.

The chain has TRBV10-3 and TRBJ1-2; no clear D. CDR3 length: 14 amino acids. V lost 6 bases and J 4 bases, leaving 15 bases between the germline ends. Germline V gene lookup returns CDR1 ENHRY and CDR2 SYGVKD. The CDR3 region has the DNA TGTGCCATCAGCCCCATCGGGTCGGGCTATGGCTACACCTTC. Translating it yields CAISPIGSGYGYTF.

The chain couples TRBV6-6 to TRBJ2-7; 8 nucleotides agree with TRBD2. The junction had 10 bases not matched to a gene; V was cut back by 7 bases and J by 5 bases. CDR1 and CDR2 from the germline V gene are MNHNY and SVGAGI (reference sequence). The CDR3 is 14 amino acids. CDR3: CASNPAGERNEQYF. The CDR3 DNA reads TGTGCCAGCAACCCAGCGGGAGAACGGAACGAGCAGTACTTC.

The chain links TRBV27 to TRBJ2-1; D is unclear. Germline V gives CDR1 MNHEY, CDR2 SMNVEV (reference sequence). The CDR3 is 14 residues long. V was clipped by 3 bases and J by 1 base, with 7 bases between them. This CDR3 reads CASSFRGSYNEQFF. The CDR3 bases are TGTGCCAGCAGTTTTCGAGGTTCCTACAATGAGCAGTTCTTC.